This T cell receptor beta chain emerged from a study of PD-L1 blockade in urothelial cancer. Across the study: Between 0 and 3 prior chemotherapy regimens had been given to patients.

PCRs each included synthetic TCR analog templates spiked in. Profiled with immunoSEQ multiplex PCR; TCRdb holds only in-frame clones, not every one. The sample includes more than 55,000 clones, 80% to 90% of them seen just once. CDR3 length: 14 residues. Trimming shortened V by 2 bases and J by 3 bases, and 8 bases separated the two germline ends. Germline V gene lookup returns CDR1 SGHNT and CDR2 YENEEA. Study-wide points: Tumor-associated blood clones were expanded more by durable-benefit patients at 3 weeks.

Documented time point: pretreatment peripheral blood. Peripheral blood mononuclear cells were collected from every patient before and during treatment, yielding between 1 and 8 samples per patient. A remark on this clone: Its antigen remains unidentified.

This chain links TRBV11-3 with TRBJ1-3, with D tentatively TRBD1 (5 bases). The sample here was PBMCs, taken around atezolizumab (anti-PD-L1) treatment. This receptor was identified in an older man with urothelial cancer. CDR3 nucleotide sequence: TGTGCCAGCAGCTTAACAGGTGGTGGAAACACCATATATTTT. Encoded protein: CASSLTGGGNTIYF. Supplemented by reference TRBV11-3 and TRBJ1-3, the full variable domain reads EAGVVQSPRYKIIEKKQPVAFWCNPISGHNTLYWYLQNLGQGPELLIRYENEEAVDDSQLPKDRFSAERLKGVDSTLKIQPAELGDSAVYLCASSLTGGGNTIYFGEGSWLTVV.